Below are 27 T cell receptor beta chains sequenced from a single sample in a study of cytomegalovirus exposure and HLA in healthy donors. The PCR contained 60 Vbeta and 13 Jbeta primers. Sequencing used immunoSEQ multiplex PCR; TCRdb keeps in-frame clones, though not all of them. The data hold under 200,000 clones, with approximately 86% observed a single time. Sequenced: PBMCs. These receptors came from a woman aged 18-29 years in good health and CMV-seronegative.

This sequence joins TRBV15 and TRBJ1-1, with D possibly matching TRBD1 (5 bases). The V and J ends lost 7 bases and 6 bases respectively, with 18 bases between them. This CDR3 is 14 amino acids long. The germline CDR1 and CDR2 sequences are LNHNV and YYDKDF (reference sequence). The CDR3 nucleotides are TGTGCCACCACCCCGGTGGAGGGGAGGGCTGAAGCTTTCTTT. The encoded protein is CATTPVEGRAEAFF.

The chain combines TRBV6-6 with TRBJ2-5, with 7 bases lining up with TRBD1. V shed 7 bases and J 3 bases; nucleotides not matched to a gene: 5. The CDR3 is made up of 13 amino acids. Looked up from germline, CDR1 is MNHNY and CDR2 is SVGAGI (reference sequence). CDR3 bases: TGTGCCAGCAAACGGGACAGTGAAGAGACCCAGTACTTC. Translating it yields CASKRDSEETQYF.

This rearrangement joins TRBV6-6 to TRBJ1-4; 7 bases match TRBD1. Trimming cost V 0 bases and J 6 bases; bases outside gene matches: 7. The germline gives CDR1 MNHNY, CDR2 SVGAGI (reference sequence). The CDR3 sequence is 16 residues long. The CDR3 DNA reads TGTGCCAGCAGTTACTCGACAGGGAGTGGGTATGAAAAACTGTTTTTT. This gives the protein CASSYSTGSGYEKLFF.

The rearrangement uses TRBV27 and TRBJ2-6, with no clear D. With 5 bases removed from V and 1 base from J, the gap between germline ends came to 9 bases. CDR3 length: 15 residues. Looked up from germline, CDR1 is MNHEY and CDR2 is SMNVEV (reference sequence). The CDR3 bases are TGTGCCAGCAGTACCCTATGGTCTGGGGCCAACGTCCTGACTTTC. Protein product: CASSTLWSGANVLTF.

This clone was seen a handful of times. This sequence joins TRBV19 and TRBJ2-2; tentative D call: TRBD2 (6 bases). The germline V and J ends were trimmed by 4 bases and 3 bases, with 9 bases remaining between them. The germline V gene has CDR1 LNHDA and CDR2 SQIVND (reference sequence). This CDR3 is 14 amino acids long. The CDR3 here is CASSTRLDTGELFF. CDR3 nucleotides: TGTGCCAGTAGTACCCGACTAGACACCGGGGAGCTGTTTTTT. The full variable domain, its missing parts supplied by reference TRBV19 and TRBJ2-2, is DGGITQSPKYLFRKEGQNVTLSCEQNLNHDAMYWYRQDPGQGLRLIYYSQIVNDFQKGDIAEGYSVSREKKESFPLTVTSAQKNPTAFYLCASSTRLDTGELFFGEGSRLTVL.

This chain links TRBV6-1 with TRBJ2-5; D is perhaps TRBD1 (6 bases). CDR3 length: 14 residues. Germline V gene data show CDR1 as MNHNS and CDR2 as SASEGT. Trimming stripped 7 bases from V and 1 base from J, with 13 bases between. CDR3 nucleotide sequence: TGTGCCAGCAACTCCAGGGGAGCCCAAGAGACCCAGTACTTC. Its translation is CASNSRGAQETQYF.

The genes are TRBV2 and TRBJ1-1; TRBD1 might be the D (6 bases). Per the germline V gene, CDR1 is SNHLY and CDR2 is FYNNEI. V lost 6 bases to trimming and J lost 1 base, with 12 bases between them. The CDR3 has 14 residues. The CDR3 loop is CASRGVTGNTEAFF. DNA of the CDR3: TGTGCCAGCAGGGGGGTGACAGGGAACACTGAAGCTTTCTTT.

This rearrangement joins TRBV30 to TRBJ1-1; D remains ambiguous. Trimming removed 7 bases from V and 0 bases from J, with 6 bases in between. This CDR3 contains 11 residues. Germline V gives CDR1 GTSNPN, CDR2 SVGIG (reference sequence). CDR3 region: CASRLNTEAFF. The DNA for the CDR3 is TGTGCCTCGCGCTTGAACACTGAAGCTTTCTTT.

This chain joins TRBV2 and TRBJ1-5; 8 nucleotides agree with TRBD1. Looked up from germline, CDR1 is SNHLY and CDR2 is FYNNEI. CDR3 size: 15 residues. With V trimmed by 7 bases and J by 6 bases, 11 bases remained unmatched. The CDR3 loop reads CASTEEAGGSQPQHF. The CDR3 nucleotides are TGTGCCAGCACTGAGGAGGCAGGGGGCAGTCAGCCCCAGCATTTT.

The rearrangement joins TRBV13 to TRBJ2-1; 7 nucleotides match TRBD2. This CDR3 is built from 14 residues. With V trimmed by 5 bases and J by 8 bases, 9 bases remained unmatched. The V gene's germline CDR1 is PRHDT and CDR2 FYEKMQ (reference sequence). The DNA for the CDR3 is TGTGCCAGCAGCGCCCGACTAGCCGACGATGAGCAGTTCTTC. This encodes CASSARLADDEQFF.

The V call is TRBV2, the J call TRBJ1-2, with 7 bases identical to TRBD1. V lost 3 bases to trimming and J lost 8 bases; unmatched junction nucleotides: 12. Germline loops: CDR1 SNHLY, CDR2 FYNNEI. There are 15 residues in the CDR3. The CDR3 region is CASSDLGQTFGGYTF. DNA of the CDR3: TGTGCCAGCAGTGACTTGGGACAGACCTTCGGGGGCTACACCTTC. Filled out from reference TRBV2 and TRBJ1-2, the complete variable domain reads EPEVTQTPSHQVTQMGQEVILRCVPISNHLYFYWYRQILGQKVEFLVSFYNNEISEKSEIFDDQFSVERPDGSNFTLKIRSTKLEDSAMYFCASSDLGQTFGGYTFGSGTRLTVV.

This clone was observed a single time. The chain links TRBV4-1 to TRBJ1-2, with a weak D call TRBD1 (5 bases). Trimming removed 2 bases at V and 2 bases at J, with 15 bases between. Germline V gives CDR1 MGHRA, CDR2 YSYEKL. The CDR3 consists of 16 residues. CDR3 nucleotide sequence: TGCGCCAGCAGCCAACCCCTAGCGGGGGGGAACTATGGCTACACCTTC. Translation: CASSQPLAGGNYGYTF.

J is TRBJ1-6 and V is TRBV6-1; tentatively, D is TRBD1 (5 bases). V was trimmed by 6 bases and J by 5 bases, leaving 8 bases between them. CDR3 length equals 13 residues. The germline V gene has CDR1 MNHNS and CDR2 SASEGT. The CDR3 reads CASSQGHNSPLHF. The CDR3 region has the DNA TGTGCCAGCAGCCAGGGTCATAATTCACCCCTCCACTTT.

The chain combines TRBV7-2 with TRBJ2-7; D ambiguous. The CDR3 runs to 14 residues. Germline assignment: CDR1 SGHTA and CDR2 FQGNSA. Trimming took off 1 base at V and 0 bases at J, with 7 bases between the two ends. CDR3 sequence (DNA): TGTGCCAGCAGCTTAGACCCGAGCTCCTACGAGCAGTACTTC. This sequence encodes CASSLDPSSYEQYF.

The chain is built from TRBV28 and TRBJ2-5, with 8 bases that match TRBD1. V lost 1 base to trimming and J lost 6 bases; unmatched junction nucleotides: 7. The CDR3 contains 15 residues. Per germline, CDR1 MDHEN and CDR2 SYDVKM. CDR3 nucleotides: TGTGCCAGCAGTTTATTGGCAGGGGGCGGAAAGACCCAGTACTTC. It specifies CASSLLAGGGKTQYF.

This chain joins TRBV14 and TRBJ1-5; D unresolved. The CDR3 has 13 residues. V shed 0 bases and J shed 7 bases, with 7 bases lying between them. Germline V CDR1 and CDR2: SGHDN, FVKESK. CDR3 loop: CASSQDPGQPQHF. As DNA, the CDR3 is TGTGCCAGCAGCCAAGACCCCGGGCAGCCCCAGCATTTT.

The chain employs TRBV28 and TRBJ1-4; 8 bases match TRBD1. CDR1 and CDR2 from the germline V gene are MDHEN and SYDVKM. Trimming removed 6 bases from V and 8 bases from J; junction bases left unmatched: 14. CDR3 size: 16 residues. This CDR3 is CASSSETGGLREKLFF. CDR3 DNA sequence: TGTGCCAGCAGCTCCGAAACAGGGGGGTTGCGGGAAAAACTGTTTTTT.

The chain uses TRBV6-1 and TRBJ2-3; D gene unclear. CDR3 length: 16 residues. Germline V gene sequence: CDR1 MNHNS, CDR2 SASEGT. With 3 bases removed from V and 2 bases from J, the gap between germline ends came to 15 bases. Here the CDR3 DNA reads TGTGCCAGCAGTGATTTTCCTCTGAGGAACACAGATACGCAGTATTTT. It translates to CASSDFPLRNTDTQYF.

This chain connects TRBV7-8 to TRBJ1-4; 7 nucleotides align to TRBD1. The CDR3 has 14 residues. The V gene's germline CDR1 is SGHVS and CDR2 FQNEAQ. V shed 2 bases, J shed 7 bases, and the junction held 4 bases outside the gene matches. The CDR3 DNA follows: TGTGCCAGCAGCTTAACGGGACAGCCTGAAAAACTGTTTTTT. Translation gives CASSLTGQPEKLFF.

The genes are TRBV7-2 and TRBJ1-1; 11 bases match TRBD1. Germline V gene sequence: CDR1 SGHTA, CDR2 FQGNSA. This CDR3 contains 13 residues. The J segment lost 8 bases and the V segment lost 5 bases, leaving 4 bases of the junction unmatched. The chain's CDR3 is CASSPDRGREAFF. The DNA of the CDR3 is TGTGCCAGCAGCCCGGACAGGGGGCGAGAAGCTTTCTTT.

The chain joins TRBV6-1 to TRBJ1-2; no reliable D call. The germline CDR1 and CDR2 sequences are MNHNS and SASEGT. This CDR3 is 14 amino acids long. The V end lost 3 bases, the J end lost 4 bases, and 12 bases lay between the germline ends. The CDR3 sequence: CASSDWRHLYGYTF. CDR3 nucleotide sequence: TGTGCCAGCAGTGATTGGCGACACCTCTATGGCTACACCTTC.

The chain links TRBV6-5 to TRBJ2-1; a weak D match, TRBD2 (5 bases). CDR1 MNHEY and CDR2 SVGAGI come from the germline V gene. The CDR3 runs 14 residues. V lost 3 bases and J 5 bases, leaving 11 bases between the germline ends. CDR3 region: CASSYTGINNEQFF. CDR3 bases: TGTGCCAGCAGTTATACCGGGATAAACAATGAGCAGTTCTTC.

The chain links TRBV11-3 to TRBJ1-1; 10 bases map to TRBD1. Germline loops: CDR1 SGHNT, CDR2 YENEEA. CDR3 size: 15 residues. V trimming: 5 bases; J trimming: 5 bases; junction bases outside the gene matches: 8. The CDR3 nucleotides read TGTGCCAGCAGCCAACGGGGGACAGGGGAGACTGAAGCTTTCTTT. It codes for CASSQRGTGETEAFF.

Concerning this clone: Its ends do not fully match the called genes, so a read error is possible. V and J are TRBV7-9 and TRBJ1-5; tentatively, D is TRBD1 (6 bases). The CDR3 consists of 14 residues. Germline-derived CDR1 and CDR2 are SEHNR and FQNEAQ (reference sequence). In DNA, the CDR3 is TGTTCCAGCACCCCAGGGGCAGGGAACTGGCCCCAGCATTTT. Protein sequence: CSSTPGAGNWPQHF.

This clone is a singleton in its sample. The rearrangement uses TRBV7-2 and TRBJ2-2; D ambiguous. Germline CDR1 is SGHTA and CDR2 is FQGNSA. The CDR3 is made up of 14 amino acids. The germline V and J ends were trimmed by 0 bases and 6 bases, with 8 bases remaining between them. CDR3 region: CASSLAPSSGELFF. CDR3 sequence (DNA): TGTGCCAGCAGCTTAGCGCCGAGTTCCGGGGAGCTGTTTTTT. Looking up the rest from reference TRBV7-2 and TRBJ2-2 gives the full variable domain: GAGVSQSPSNKVTEKGKDVELRCDPISGHTALYWYRQSLGQGLEFLIYFQGNSAPDKSGLPSDRFSAERTGGSVSTLTIQRTQQEDSAVYLCASSLAPSSGELFFGEGSRLTVL.

This chain links TRBV19 with TRBJ2-7; the match to TRBD1 covers 7 bases. Trimming cost V 3 bases and J 4 bases; bases outside gene matches: 6. The CDR3 sequence is 14 residues long. CDR1 LNHDA and CDR2 SQIVND come from the germline V gene (reference sequence). CDR3 loop: CASSIGRQGYEQYF. In nucleotides, the CDR3 is TGTGCCAGTAGTATTGGTCGACAGGGTTACGAGCAGTACTTC.

The count of this clone is one. This chain joins TRBV6-1 and TRBJ1-3, with TRBD1 matching over 7 bases. With 4 bases clipped from V and 0 bases from J, the junction kept 6 bases outside the gene matches. The CDR3 is made up of 16 amino acids. Germline V gives CDR1 MNHNS, CDR2 SASEGT. The CDR3 sequence is CASSVGTAHSGNTIYF. The CDR3, as DNA: TGTGCCAGCAGTGTGGGGACAGCGCACTCTGGAAACACCATATATTTT.